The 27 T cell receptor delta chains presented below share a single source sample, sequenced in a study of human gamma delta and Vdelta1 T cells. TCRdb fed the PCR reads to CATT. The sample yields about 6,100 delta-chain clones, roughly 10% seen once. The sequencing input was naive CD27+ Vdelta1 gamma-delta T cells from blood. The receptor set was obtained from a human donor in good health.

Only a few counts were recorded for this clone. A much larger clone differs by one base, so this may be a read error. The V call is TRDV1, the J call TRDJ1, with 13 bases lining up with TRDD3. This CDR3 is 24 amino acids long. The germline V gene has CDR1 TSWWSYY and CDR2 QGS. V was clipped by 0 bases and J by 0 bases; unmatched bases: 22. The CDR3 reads CALGELELALTGGYANPYTDKLIF. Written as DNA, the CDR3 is TGTGCTCTTGGGGAACTAGAACTCGCCCTAACTGGGGGATACGCCAATCCTTACACCGATAAACTCATCTTT.

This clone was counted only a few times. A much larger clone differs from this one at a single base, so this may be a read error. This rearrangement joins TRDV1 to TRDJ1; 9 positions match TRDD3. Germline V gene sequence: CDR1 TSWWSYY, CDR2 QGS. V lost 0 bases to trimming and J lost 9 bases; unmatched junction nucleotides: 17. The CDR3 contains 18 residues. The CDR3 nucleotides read TGTGCTCTTGGGGAACTACGGGGTGGGGGATATTGTGGAAAAGAACTCATCTTT. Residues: CALGELRGGGYCGKELIF.

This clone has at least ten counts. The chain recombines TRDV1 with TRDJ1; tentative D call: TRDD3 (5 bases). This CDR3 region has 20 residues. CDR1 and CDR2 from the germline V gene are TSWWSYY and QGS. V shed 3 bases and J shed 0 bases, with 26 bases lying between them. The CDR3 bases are TGTGCTCTTGGGGATATCCCGGGGCGTACTGGAAGATCGTACACCGATAAACTCATCTTT. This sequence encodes CALGDIPGRTGRSYTDKLIF.

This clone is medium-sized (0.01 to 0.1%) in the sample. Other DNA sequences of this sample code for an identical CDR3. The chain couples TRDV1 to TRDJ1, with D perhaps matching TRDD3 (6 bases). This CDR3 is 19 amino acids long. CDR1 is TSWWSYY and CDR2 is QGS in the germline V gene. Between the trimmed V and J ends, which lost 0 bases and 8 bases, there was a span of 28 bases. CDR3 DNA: TGTGCTCTTGGGGAACTACGTAAGCTACGATGTACTGGGAACGAAAAACTCATCTTT. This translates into CALGELRKLRCTGNEKLIF.

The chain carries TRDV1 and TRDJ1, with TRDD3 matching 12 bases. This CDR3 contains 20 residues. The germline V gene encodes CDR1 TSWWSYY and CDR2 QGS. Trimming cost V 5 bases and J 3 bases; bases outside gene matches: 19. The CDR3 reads CALGNRLGRRTGGYSDKLIF. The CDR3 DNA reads TGTGCTCTTGGGAATCGACTAGGGCGTCGGACTGGGGGATACTCCGATAAACTCATCTTT.

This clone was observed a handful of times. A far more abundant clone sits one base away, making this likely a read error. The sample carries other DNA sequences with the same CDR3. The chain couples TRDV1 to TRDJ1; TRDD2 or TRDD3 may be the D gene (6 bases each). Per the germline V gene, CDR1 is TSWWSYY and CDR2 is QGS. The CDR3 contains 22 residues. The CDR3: CALGERGLLRRVGAPYTDKLIF. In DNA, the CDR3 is TGTGCTCTCGGGGAAAGGGGTCTCCTACGTCGAGTGGGGGCCCCGTACACCGATAAACTCATCTTT.

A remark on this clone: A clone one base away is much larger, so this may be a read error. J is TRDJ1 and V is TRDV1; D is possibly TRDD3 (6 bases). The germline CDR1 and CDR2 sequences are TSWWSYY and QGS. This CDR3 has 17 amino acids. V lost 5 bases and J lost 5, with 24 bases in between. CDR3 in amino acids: CALGRKPRRPGIDKLIF. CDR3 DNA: TGTGCTCTTGGGCGTAAGCCACGCCGACCTGGGATAGATAAACTCATCTTT.

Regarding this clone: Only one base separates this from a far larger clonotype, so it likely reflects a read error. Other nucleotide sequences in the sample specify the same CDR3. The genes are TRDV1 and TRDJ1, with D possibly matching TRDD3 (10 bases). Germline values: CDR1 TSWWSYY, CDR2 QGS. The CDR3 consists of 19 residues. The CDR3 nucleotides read TGTGCTCTTGGGGGCCTTCCTACACGTACTGGGGGATTAGGCGATAAGCTCATCTTT. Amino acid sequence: CALGGLPTRTGGLGDKLIF.

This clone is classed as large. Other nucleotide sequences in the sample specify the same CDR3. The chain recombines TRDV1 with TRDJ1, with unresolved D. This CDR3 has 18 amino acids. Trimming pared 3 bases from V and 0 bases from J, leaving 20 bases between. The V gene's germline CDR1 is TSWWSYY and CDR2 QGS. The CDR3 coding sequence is TGTGCTCTTGGGGAGCCTCCGCACCGGGTTCGGAACACCGATAAACTCATCTTT. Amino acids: CALGEPPHRVRNTDKLIF.

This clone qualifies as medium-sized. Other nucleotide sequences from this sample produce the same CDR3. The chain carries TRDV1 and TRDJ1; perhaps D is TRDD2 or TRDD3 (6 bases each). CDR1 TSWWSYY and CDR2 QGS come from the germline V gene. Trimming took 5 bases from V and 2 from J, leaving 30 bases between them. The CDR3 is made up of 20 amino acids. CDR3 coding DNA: TGTGCTCTTGGGACGGCCTTCCATAACTTGGGGGCTCGCGGGACCGATAAACTCATCTTT. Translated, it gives CALGTAFHNLGARGTDKLIF.

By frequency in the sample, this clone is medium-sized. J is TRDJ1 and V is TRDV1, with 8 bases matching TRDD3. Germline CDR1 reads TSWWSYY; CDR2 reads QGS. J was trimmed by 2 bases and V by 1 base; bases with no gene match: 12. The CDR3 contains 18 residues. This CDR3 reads CALGERAPHWGVTDKLIF. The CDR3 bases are TGTGCTCTTGGGGAACGGGCTCCCCACTGGGGGGTGACCGATAAACTCATCTTT.

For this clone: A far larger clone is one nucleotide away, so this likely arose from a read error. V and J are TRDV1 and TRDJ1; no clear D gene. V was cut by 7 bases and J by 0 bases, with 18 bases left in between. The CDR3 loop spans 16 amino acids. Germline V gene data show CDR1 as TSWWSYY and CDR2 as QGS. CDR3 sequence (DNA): TGTGCTCTTGCGCCGGCATTCCAGCGGTACACCGATAAACTCATCTTT. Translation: CALAPAFQRYTDKLIF.

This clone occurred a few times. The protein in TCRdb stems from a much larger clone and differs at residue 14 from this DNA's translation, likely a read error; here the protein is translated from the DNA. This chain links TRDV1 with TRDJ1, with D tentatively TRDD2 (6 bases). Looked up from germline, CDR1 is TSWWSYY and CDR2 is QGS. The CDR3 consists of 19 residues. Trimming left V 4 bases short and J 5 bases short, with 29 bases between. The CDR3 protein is CALGGRPPPTRPLGDKLIF. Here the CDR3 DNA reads TGTGCTCTTGGGGGAAGGCCTCCTCCTACACGCCCACTAGGAGATAAACTCATCTTT.

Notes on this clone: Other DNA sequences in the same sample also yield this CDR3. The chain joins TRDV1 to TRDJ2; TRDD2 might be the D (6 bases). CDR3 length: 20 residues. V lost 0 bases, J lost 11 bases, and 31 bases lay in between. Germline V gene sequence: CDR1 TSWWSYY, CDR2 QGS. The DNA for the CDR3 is TGTGCTCTTGGGGAACTCTCAGGTTTTCCCTTCCCGGGTACCCCTCCCCAACTCTTCTTT. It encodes CALGELSGFPFPGTPPQLFF.

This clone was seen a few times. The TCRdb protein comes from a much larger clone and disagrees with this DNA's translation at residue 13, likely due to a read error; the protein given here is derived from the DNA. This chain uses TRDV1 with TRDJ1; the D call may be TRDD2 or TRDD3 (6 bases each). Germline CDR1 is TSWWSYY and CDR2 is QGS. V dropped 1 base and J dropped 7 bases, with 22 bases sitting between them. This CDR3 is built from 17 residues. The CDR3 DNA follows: TGTGCTCTTGGGGAACCAGTCCTACGACGGGATAGACGTAAACTCATCTTT. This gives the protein CALGEPVLRRDRRKLIF.

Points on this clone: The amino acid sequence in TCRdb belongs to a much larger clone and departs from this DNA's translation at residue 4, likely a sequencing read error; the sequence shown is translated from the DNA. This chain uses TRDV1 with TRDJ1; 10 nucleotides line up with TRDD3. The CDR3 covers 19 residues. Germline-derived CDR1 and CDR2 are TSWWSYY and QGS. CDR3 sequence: CALRELNRAQRGIRYKLIF. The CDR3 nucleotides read TGTGCTCTTAGGGAACTAAATCGTGCCCAGAGGGGGATACGTTATAAACTCATCTTT.

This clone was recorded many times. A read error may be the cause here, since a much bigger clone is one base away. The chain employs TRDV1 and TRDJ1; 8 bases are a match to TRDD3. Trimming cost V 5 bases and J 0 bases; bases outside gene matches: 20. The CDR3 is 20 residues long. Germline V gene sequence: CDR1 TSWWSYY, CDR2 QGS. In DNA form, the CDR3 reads TGTGCTCTTGGGCAAGGGCGCCTCCGGCTGGGGGACTCGTACACCGATAAACTCATCTTT. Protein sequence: CALGQGRLRLGDSYTDKLIF.

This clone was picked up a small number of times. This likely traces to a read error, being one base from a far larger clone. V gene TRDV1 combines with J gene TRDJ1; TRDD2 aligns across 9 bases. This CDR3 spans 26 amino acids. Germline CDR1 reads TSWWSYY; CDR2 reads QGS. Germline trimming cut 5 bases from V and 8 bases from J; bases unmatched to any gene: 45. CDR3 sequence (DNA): TGTGCTCTTGGGCCTCGAGCCTTCCTACGTTTTTCGAGGGGGGAACGTAGGGCTGGGGGGAAAGAGAAACTCATCTTT. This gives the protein CALGPRAFLRFSRGERRAGGKEKLIF.

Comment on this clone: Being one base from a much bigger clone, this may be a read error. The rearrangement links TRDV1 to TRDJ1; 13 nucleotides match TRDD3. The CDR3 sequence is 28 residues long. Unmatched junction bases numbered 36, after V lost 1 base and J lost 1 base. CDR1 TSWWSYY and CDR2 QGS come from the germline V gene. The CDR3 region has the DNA TGTGCTCTTGGGGAACGTAGCGTCCAGCACTACTGGGGGATACGCCAGGTCAGGCCTCCCCCGGGCACCGATAAACTCATCTTT. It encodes CALGERSVQHYWGIRQVRPPPGTDKLIF.

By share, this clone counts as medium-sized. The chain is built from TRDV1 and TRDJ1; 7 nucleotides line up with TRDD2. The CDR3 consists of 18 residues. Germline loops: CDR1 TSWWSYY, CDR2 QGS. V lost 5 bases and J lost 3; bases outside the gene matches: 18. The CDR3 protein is CALGPPSSMRRGADKLIF. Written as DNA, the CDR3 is TGTGCTCTTGGGCCGCCTTCCTCTATGCGGCGGGGGGCCGATAAACTCATCTTT.

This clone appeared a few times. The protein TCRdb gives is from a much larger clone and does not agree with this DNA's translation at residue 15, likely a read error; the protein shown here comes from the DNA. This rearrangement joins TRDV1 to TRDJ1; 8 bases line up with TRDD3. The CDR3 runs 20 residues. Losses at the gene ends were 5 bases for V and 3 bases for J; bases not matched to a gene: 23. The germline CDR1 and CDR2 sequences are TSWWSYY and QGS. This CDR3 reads CALGRSARPLNTGGADKLIF. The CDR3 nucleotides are TGTGCTCTTGGGAGATCGGCGCGGCCTTTAAATACTGGGGGGGCCGATAAACTCATCTTT.

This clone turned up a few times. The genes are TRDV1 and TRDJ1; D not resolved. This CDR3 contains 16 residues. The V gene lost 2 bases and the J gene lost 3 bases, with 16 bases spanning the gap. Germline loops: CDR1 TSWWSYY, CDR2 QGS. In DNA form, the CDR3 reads TGTGCTCTTGGGGAAAGCAGAAGTCGTCGCCCCGATAAACTCATCTTT. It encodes CALGESRSRRPDKLIF.

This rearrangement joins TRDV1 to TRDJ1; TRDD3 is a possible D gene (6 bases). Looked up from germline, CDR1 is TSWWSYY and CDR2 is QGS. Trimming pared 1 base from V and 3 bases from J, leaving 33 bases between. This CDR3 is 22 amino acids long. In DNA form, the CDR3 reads TGTGCTCTTGGGGAACGCGTGGGTTCCCCCTATACTGGGAGAAGGGGTGCCGATAAACTCATCTTT. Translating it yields CALGERVGSPYTGRRGADKLIF.

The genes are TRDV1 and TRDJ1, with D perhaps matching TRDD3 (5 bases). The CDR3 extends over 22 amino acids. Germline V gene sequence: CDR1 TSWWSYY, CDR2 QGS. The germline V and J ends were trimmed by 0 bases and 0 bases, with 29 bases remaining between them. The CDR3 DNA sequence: TGTGCTCTTGGGGAACTTCGGCGCCGCGGAACACGAGAATACGGGTACACCGATAAACTCATCTTT. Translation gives CALGELRRRGTREYGYTDKLIF.

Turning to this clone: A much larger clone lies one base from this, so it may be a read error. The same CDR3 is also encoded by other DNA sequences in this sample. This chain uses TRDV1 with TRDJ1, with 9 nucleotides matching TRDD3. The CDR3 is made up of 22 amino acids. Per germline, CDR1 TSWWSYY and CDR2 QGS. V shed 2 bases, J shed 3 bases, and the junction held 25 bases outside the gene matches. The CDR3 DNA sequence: TGTGCTCTTGGGGAAAGGTCCCGCCCGCGGGGATACGCACCTCGGGAGGCCGATAAACTCATCTTT. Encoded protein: CALGERSRPRGYAPREADKLIF.

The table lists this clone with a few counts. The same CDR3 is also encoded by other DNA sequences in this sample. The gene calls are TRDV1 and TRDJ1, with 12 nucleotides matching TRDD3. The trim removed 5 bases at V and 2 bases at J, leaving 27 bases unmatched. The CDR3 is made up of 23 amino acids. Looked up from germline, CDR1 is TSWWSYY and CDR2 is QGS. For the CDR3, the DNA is TGTGCTCTTGGGAAGGCCTCCGCTTCACCTACCTGGGGGATACGCGGATCAACCGATAAACTCATCTTT. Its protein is CALGKASASPTWGIRGSTDKLIF.

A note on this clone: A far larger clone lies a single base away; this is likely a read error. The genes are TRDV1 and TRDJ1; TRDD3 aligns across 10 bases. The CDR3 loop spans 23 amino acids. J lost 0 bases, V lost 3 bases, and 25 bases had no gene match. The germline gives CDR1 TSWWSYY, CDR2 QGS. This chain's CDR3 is CALGDHFLPPRTGGSHYTDKLIF. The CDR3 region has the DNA TGTGCTCTTGGGGACCACTTCCTTCCCCCGCGTACTGGGGGATCCCACTACACCGATAAACTCATCTTT.